This TCR beta chain was identified during a study of blood T cell repertoires in COVID-19. Study as a whole: Samples representing acute and convalescent COVID-19 were sourced from the United States, Italy and Spain. Sample material is recorded as cDNA or gDNA derived from T cells, B-cell-depleted T cells, or PBMCs.

The authors' processing: Using reference gene primer amplification, nucleated cell counts were estimated. Using immunoSEQ multiplex PCR, the repertoire was profiled, and TCRdb retains in-frame clones only, with some absent. That table furnishes V, J and clone size, whereas the DNA furnished D and trimming. The table has tens of thousands of clones, about 86% seen once; the top ten hold 25% to 30%. The CDR3 covers 15 residues. Trimming left V 0 bases short and J 7 bases short, with 14 bases between. The germline gives CDR1 SGHNT, CDR2 YYREEE (reference sequence). Sequences were obtained from peripheral blood. The sequence was collected from an older man with acute or convalescent COVID-19. V and J are TRBV5-4 and TRBJ2-1; TRBD2 might be the D (6 bases). As DNA, the CDR3 is TGTGCCAGCAGCTTGGTTAGCGGAGCTGGGAATGAGCAGTTCTTC. Its translation is CASSLVSGAGNEQFF.